This T cell receptor (beta chain) stems from a study of regulatory dendritic cells for organ transplantation. The table came from immunoSEQ multiplex PCR; TCRdb's copy has only in-frame clones and leaves some out. The sample has some 29,000 clones, 82% seen once; the top ten hold about 0.1%. FACS sorted CD4+ or CD8+ T cells into CD45RA+ naive and CD45RO+ memory. Trimming removed 2 bases from V and 11 bases from J, with 12 bases in between. The CDR3 runs 12 residues. Germline-derived CDR1 and CDR2 are SGHTA and FQGNSA. Study-wide findings and caveats: Regulatory dendritic cells appeared to expand memory CD8+ clones less than mature ones. Memory CD8+ T cells were the most oligoclonal; naive cells were highly diverse.

There are a few counts of this clone. Its antigen is unidentified. The chain is built from TRBV7-2 and TRBJ1-1; no definite D call. This receptor was taken from a human donor in good health. Sequencing used naive CD4+ T cells from blood. The subset was: CD45RA+ naive T cells. This CDR3 is CASSLTTKWAFF. The CDR3 coding sequence is TGTGCCAGCAGCTTAACCACTAAGTGGGCTTTCTTT.